The 28 T cell receptor beta chains below all came from one sample that was sequenced in a study of blood T cell repertoires in COVID-19 (dated by TCRdb to 2018 to 2020). The library came from the immunoSEQ multiplex PCR assay. Entries here come from immuneACCESS through TCRdb and include only in-frame sequences with V and J called. Some clones fail to appear in such tables; in the studies checked, an unresolved V gene covers under half of the shortfall, and the cause of the remainder is unknown. Recorded for this sample are about 220,000 clones; approximately 80% of them occurred a single time. The ten largest account for roughly 13% of the sample. Material for sequencing was peripheral blood. The receptors derive from a human donor in a cohort sampled during active COVID-19.

The chain carries TRBV9 and TRBJ1-1; 8 positions agree with TRBD1. V was pared by 1 base and J by 6 bases, with 5 bases of the junction left unmatched. Germline V gene lookup returns CDR1 SGDLS and CDR2 YYNGEE. The CDR3 has 14 residues. The CDR3, as DNA: TGTGCCAGCAGCGTACGGACGACAGGGGCTGAAGCTTTCTTT. This translates into CASSVRTTGAEAFF.

This clone has more than one count but fewer than ten. The chain joins TRBV5-1 to TRBJ1-3; 9 nucleotides agree with TRBD1. Germline lookup yields CDR1 SGHRS and CDR2 YFSETQ. The CDR3 totals 15 residues. The junction had 3 bases not matched to a gene; V was cut back by 0 bases and J by 5 bases. CDR3 region: CASSLEDRGRNTIYF. CDR3 DNA: TGCGCCAGCAGCTTGGAGGACAGGGGTAGAAACACCATATATTTT.

The V gene is TRBV6-1, the J gene TRBJ2-5; 7 nucleotides agree with TRBD1. The ends lost 3 bases at V and 5 bases at J; junction bases unmatched: 9. Germline CDR1 and CDR2: MNHNS and SASEGT. The CDR3 extends over 15 amino acids. In nucleotides, the CDR3 is TGTGCCAGCAGTGAGTTTAGGGGGCAGGGTGAGACCCAGTACTTC. Its protein product is CASSEFRGQGETQYF.

The J gene is TRBJ2-3, the V gene TRBV6-4, with D maybe TRBD2 (5 bases). The germline V gene encodes CDR1 MRHNA and CDR2 SNTAGT. Trimming cost V 2 bases and J 4 bases, with 10 bases left between them. This CDR3 is 14 amino acids long. The CDR3 region is CASSDPGRADTQYF. The CDR3 bases are TGTGCCAGCAGTGACCCCGGGCGGGCAGATACGCAGTATTTT.

The chain has TRBV28 and TRBJ1-4; no reliable D call. The germline CDR1 and CDR2 sequences are MDHEN and SYDVKM. The CDR3 spans 15 residues. Trimming removed 2 bases from V and 1 base from J, with 8 bases in between. This CDR3 is CASSLERVTNEKLFF. The CDR3 nucleotides read TGTGCCAGCAGTTTAGAGAGGGTAACTAATGAAAAACTGTTTTTT.

The chain is built from TRBV19 and TRBJ1-5; maybe TRBD1 (5 bases). Per germline, CDR1 LNHDA and CDR2 SQIVND (reference sequence). This CDR3 has 13 amino acids. Trimming removed 6 bases from V and 4 bases from J, with 10 bases in between. CDR3 in DNA: TGTGCCAGTAGCGAAGCAGGGAATCAGCCCCAGCATTTT. Translation: CASSEAGNQPQHF.

The rearrangement uses TRBV28 and TRBJ2-1; TRBD2 matches 11 bases. This CDR3 spans 15 amino acids. Trimming cost V 5 bases and J 4 bases; bases outside gene matches: 4. CDR1 and CDR2 (germline): MDHEN, SYDVKM. The CDR3 protein is CASSKLAGVYNEQFF. The CDR3 bases are TGTGCCAGCAGTAAACTAGCGGGAGTGTACAATGAGCAGTTCTTC.

The rearrangement uses TRBV4-1 and TRBJ1-2; 7 nucleotides line up with TRBD1. Germline V CDR1 and CDR2: MGHRA, YSYEKL. The CDR3 loop spans 16 amino acids. Unmatched junction bases numbered 11, after V lost 2 bases and J lost 5 bases. The DNA of the CDR3 is TGCGCCAGCAGCCAACTGCTCACAGGGGATAGGTATGGCTACACCTTC. Amino acid sequence: CASSQLLTGDRYGYTF.

The DNA of the CDR3 is TGTGCCAGCAGTCGCTTAGGACAGGGTCGTAAACTGTTTTTT. Translating gives CASSRLGQGRKLFF. The gene calls are TRBV28 and TRBJ1-4, with TRBD1 matching over 8 bases. This CDR3 is 14 amino acids long. The junction had 10 bases not matched to a gene; V was cut back by 5 bases and J by 11 bases. CDR1 MDHEN and CDR2 SYDVKM come from the germline V gene.

This chain connects TRBV19 to TRBJ1-2, with TRBD1 matching over 9 bases. Germline V gene data show CDR1 as LNHDA and CDR2 as SQIVND (reference sequence). The CDR3 consists of 15 residues. V lost 3 bases to trimming and J lost 8 bases; unmatched junction nucleotides: 10. The CDR3 sequence is CASSMGQGRNQGYTF. CDR3 nucleotide sequence: TGTGCCAGTAGTATGGGACAGGGTCGGAATCAGGGCTACACCTTC.

Notes on this clone: Other DNA sequences in this sample translate to the same CDR3. J is TRBJ2-4 and V is TRBV18, with TRBD2 matching over 7 bases. J was trimmed by 3 bases and V by 6 bases; bases with no gene match: 14. The CDR3 covers 17 residues. Per the germline V gene, CDR1 is KGHSH and CDR2 is LQKENI. CDR3 sequence reads: CASSPAAGALGKNIQYF. The CDR3 bases are TGTGCCAGCTCGCCCGCGGCGGGAGCTTTGGGCAAAAACATTCAGTACTTC. Complete variable domain (other parts from reference TRBV18 and TRBJ2-4): NAGVMQNPRHLVRRRGQEARLRCSPMKGHSHVYWYRQLPEEGLKFMVYLQKENIIDESGMPKERFSAEFPKEGPSILRIQQVVRGDSAAYFCASSPAAGALGKNIQYFGAGTRLSVL.

The V call is TRBV9, the J call TRBJ2-7; 7 nucleotides agree with TRBD1. The junction had 3 bases not matched to a gene; V was cut back by 5 bases and J by 4 bases. This CDR3 has 12 amino acids. The germline V gene encodes CDR1 SGDLS and CDR2 YYNGEE. The CDR3 region has the DNA TGTGCCAGCAGAGACAGGGAGTACGAGCAGTACTTC. Protein sequence: CASRDREYEQYF. Together with reference TRBV9 and TRBJ2-7, the CDR3 gives the full variable domain: DSGVTQTPKHLITATGQRVTLRCSPRSGDLSVYWYQQSLDQGLQFLIQYYNGEERAKGNILERFSAQQFPDLHSELNLSSLELGDSALYFCASRDREYEQYFGPGTRLTVT.

The chain uses TRBV3-1 (or the pseudogene TRBV3-2) and TRBJ2-5, with D unresolved. Germline loops: CDR1 LGHDT, CDR2 YNNKEL (reference sequence). The V end lost 4 bases, the J end lost 2 bases, and 14 bases lay between the germline ends. The CDR3 has 15 residues. CDR3 DNA: TGTGCCAGCAGCCCGGCAAACGACAATCAAGAGACCCAGTACTTC. This sequence encodes CASSPANDNQETQYF.

This clone was seen only a few times. The V and J genes are TRBV15 and TRBJ2-3; 16 bases are a match to TRBD2. This CDR3 is built from 21 residues. CDR1 and CDR2 (germline): LNHNV, YYDKDF (reference sequence). V lost 1 base to trimming and J lost 0 bases; unmatched junction nucleotides: 10. The CDR3 protein is CATSRGMGLAGGSRSTDTQYF. The CDR3 coding sequence is TGTGCCACCAGCAGAGGCATGGGACTAGCGGGAGGGAGTAGGAGCACAGATACGCAGTATTTT.

The V gene is TRBV18, the J gene TRBJ2-5; D remains unclear. This CDR3 has 14 residues. Germline V gene data show CDR1 as KGHSH and CDR2 as LQKENI. V lost 3 bases to trimming and J lost 1 base, with 9 bases between them. This CDR3 is CASSPYSSQETQYF. The CDR3 DNA sequence: TGTGCCAGCTCACCCTACAGTTCCCAAGAGACCCAGTACTTC.

V and J are TRBV6-4 and TRBJ2-2, with D perhaps TRBD1 (6 bases). V was trimmed by 5 bases and J by 4 bases, leaving 11 bases between them. The CDR3 consists of 14 residues. Germline V gives CDR1 MRHNA, CDR2 SNTAGT. In DNA form, the CDR3 reads TGTGCCAGCAGTCAGGGGCGCGGCACCGGGGAGCTGTTTTTT. This translates into CASSQGRGTGELFF.

This sequence joins TRBV7-6 and TRBJ2-3; unclear D gene. CDR1 is SGHVS, CDR2 FNYEAQ, per germline. Trimming removed 4 bases at V and 2 bases at J, with 4 bases between. This CDR3 has 12 residues. The CDR3 DNA follows: TGTGCCAGCAGCTCTGTCACAGATACGCAGTATTTT. This gives the protein CASSSVTDTQYF.

The genes are TRBV9 and TRBJ2-2, with a tentative D call TRBD1 (6 bases). The CDR3 runs to 15 residues. V was cut by 2 bases and J by 0 bases, with 8 bases left in between. Germline CDR1 and CDR2: SGDLS and YYNGEE. CDR3 region: CASSVSGANTGELFF. The CDR3 region has the DNA TGTGCCAGCAGCGTCTCAGGGGCGAACACCGGGGAGCTGTTTTTT.

The chain links TRBV13 to TRBJ1-2, with a tentative D call TRBD1 (5 bases). Trimming pared 5 bases from V and 7 bases from J, leaving 11 bases between. CDR3 size: 12 residues. Germline CDR1 and CDR2: PRHDT and FYEKMQ (reference sequence). The CDR3 DNA reads as TGTGCCAGCAGCATGGGGGGATCTGGCTACACCTTC. It translates to CASSMGGSGYTF.

This clone showed up just once. This chain links TRBV3-1 (or the pseudogene TRBV3-2) with TRBJ2-7; 10 bases match TRBD1. After removal of 0 bases from V and 4 bases from J, the junction contained 9 bases not matched to a gene. The CDR3 sequence is 17 residues long. CDR1 LGHDT and CDR2 YNNKEL come from the germline V gene (reference sequence). CDR3 region: CASSQDPGTGVPYEQYF. CDR3 in DNA: TGTGCCAGCAGCCAAGATCCCGGGACAGGGGTTCCATACGAGCAGTACTTC.

This rearrangement joins TRBV2 to TRBJ2-7; 9 nucleotides match TRBD1. The CDR3 is 13 residues long. Germline CDR1 is SNHLY and CDR2 is FYNNEI. V dropped 8 bases and J dropped 4; count of bases not matched to a gene: 6. CDR3 nucleotide sequence: TGTGCCAGCTACGGGACAGGGATATACGAGCAGTACTTC. Amino acids: CASYGTGIYEQYF.

CDR3 protein: CATSRDGLVSWNEQFF. CDR3 bases: TGTGCCACCAGCAGAGATGGACTAGTCTCTTGGAATGAGCAGTTCTTC. The J gene is TRBJ2-1, the V gene TRBV15; 7 nucleotides match TRBD2. V lost 0 bases and J lost 7; bases outside the gene matches: 9. This CDR3 comprises 16 residues. CDR1 is LNHNV and CDR2 is YYDKDF in the germline V gene (reference sequence).

The chain uses TRBV6-2 or TRBV6-3 and TRBJ1-2; 10 nucleotides line up with TRBD1. The germline gives CDR1 MNHEY, CDR2 SVGEGT. V dropped 6 bases and J dropped 3; count of bases not matched to a gene: 10. The CDR3 consists of 16 residues. The CDR3 region has the DNA TGTGCCAGCAGCCGCCTGGGACAGGGGAACGACTATGGCTACACCTTC. Protein: CASSRLGQGNDYGYTF.

This clone was detected ten times or more. The chain has TRBV29-1 and TRBJ2-2; D is perhaps TRBD2 (5 bases). Germline CDR1 SQVTM, CDR2 ANQGSEA. With 1 base removed from V and 10 bases from J, the gap between germline ends came to 10 bases. The CDR3 is made up of 12 amino acids. The CDR3 sequence is CSVEGAGAELFF. CDR3 nucleotide sequence: TGCAGCGTTGAAGGTGCGGGCGCGGAGCTGTTTTTT.

This clone was recorded only once. The chain employs TRBV28 and TRBJ1-1; D ambiguous. CDR1 is MDHEN, CDR2 SYDVKM, per germline. Trimming cost V 5 bases and J 1 base, with 8 bases left between them. CDR3 size: 13 residues. The CDR3, as DNA: TGTGCCAGCAGTCTCCAGTGGAACACTGAAGCTTTCTTT. As protein: CASSLQWNTEAFF.

J is TRBJ1-1 and V is TRBV12-3 or TRBV12-4; perhaps TRBD1 as D (5 bases). Trimming stripped 1 base from V and 11 bases from J, with 11 bases between. The CDR3 is 12 amino acids. For the CDR3, the DNA is TGTGCCAGCAGTTTAGAGGGGTCCGCGGCTTTCTTT. Its protein product is CASSLEGSAAFF.

The J gene is TRBJ2-5, the V gene TRBV7-2, with 10 bases aligning to TRBD2. Trimming cost V 3 bases and J 3 bases; bases outside gene matches: 4. CDR1 SGHTA and CDR2 FQGNSA come from the germline V gene. The CDR3 spans 15 residues. CDR3 amino acids: CASSFQAGGEETQYF. The CDR3 DNA is TGTGCCAGCAGCTTCCAAGCGGGAGGGGAAGAGACCCAGTACTTC.

The gene calls are TRBV28 and TRBJ2-5, with TRBD1 as a possible D gene (6 bases). The CDR3 has 13 amino acids. Germline V lookup: CDR1 MDHEN, CDR2 SYDVKM. The V gene lost 5 bases and the J gene lost 5 bases, with 12 bases spanning the gap. The CDR3 reads CASSPGRGETQYF. The CDR3 bases are TGTGCCAGCAGTCCCGGAAGGGGGGAGACCCAGTACTTC.